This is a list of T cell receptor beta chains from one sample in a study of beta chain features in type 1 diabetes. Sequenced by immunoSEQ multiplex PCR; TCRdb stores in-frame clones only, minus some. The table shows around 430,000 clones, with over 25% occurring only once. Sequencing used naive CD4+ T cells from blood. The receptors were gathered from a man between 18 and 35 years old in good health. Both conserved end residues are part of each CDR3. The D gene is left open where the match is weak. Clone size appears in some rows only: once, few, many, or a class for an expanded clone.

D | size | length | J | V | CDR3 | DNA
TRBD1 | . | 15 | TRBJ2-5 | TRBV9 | CASSVDTGVQETQYF | TGTGCCAGCAGCGTAGATACAGGGGTCCAAGAGACCCAGTACTTC
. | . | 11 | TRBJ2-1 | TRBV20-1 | CSAELYWEQFF | TGCAGTGCGGAGCTTTACTGGGAGCAGTTCTTC
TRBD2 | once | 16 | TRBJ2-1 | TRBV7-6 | CASSSGTSGSLWEQFF | TGTGCCAGCAGCTCTGGGACTAGCGGGAGTCTCTGGGAGCAGTTCTTC
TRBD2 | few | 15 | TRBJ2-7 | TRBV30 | CAWSGSSGRTNEQYF | TGTGCCTGGAGTGGGAGTAGCGGGAGGACCAACGAGCAGTACTTC
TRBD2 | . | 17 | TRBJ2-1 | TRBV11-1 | CASSPPRASGANNEQFF | TGTGCCAGCAGCCCCCCCCGCGCTAGCGGAGCAAACAATGAGCAGTTCTTC
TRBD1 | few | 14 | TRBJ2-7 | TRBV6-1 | CASIETGGPYEQYF | TGTGCCAGCATTGAGACAGGGGGTCCCTACGAGCAGTACTTC
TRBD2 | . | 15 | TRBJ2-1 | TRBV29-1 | CSVEGLAGGYNEQFF | TGCAGCGTTGAAGGGCTAGCGGGAGGTTACAATGAGCAGTTCTTC
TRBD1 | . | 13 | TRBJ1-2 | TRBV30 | CAWSDRGGYGYTF | TGTGCCTGGAGCGACAGGGGCGGCTATGGCTACACCTTC
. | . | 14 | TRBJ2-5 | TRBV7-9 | CASSLGPQQETQYF | TGTGCCAGCAGCTTAGGGCCGCAGCAAGAGACCCAGTACTTC
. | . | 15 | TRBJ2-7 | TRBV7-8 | CASTLKRLGAYEQYF | TGTGCCAGCACCTTAAAGAGGTTGGGGGCCTACGAGCAGTACTTC
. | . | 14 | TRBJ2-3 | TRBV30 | CAWSLQVNTDTQYF | TGTGCCTGGAGTCTACAGGTTAACACAGATACGCAGTATTTT
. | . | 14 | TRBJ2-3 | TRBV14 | CASSPRGGLDTQYF | TGTGCCAGCAGCCCGAGAGGGGGGCTGGATACGCAGTATTTT
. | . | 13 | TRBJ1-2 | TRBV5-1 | CASSFQWDYGYTF | TGCGCCAGCAGCTTCCAGTGGGACTATGGCTACACCTTC
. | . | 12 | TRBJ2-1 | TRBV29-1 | CSVEPSYNEQFF | TGCAGCGTTGAGCCCTCCTACAATGAGCAGTTCTTC
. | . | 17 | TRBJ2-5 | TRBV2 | CASSQTHLLTVQETQYF | TGTGCCAGCAGTCAAACCCACCTACTGACAGTCCAAGAGACCCAGTACTTC
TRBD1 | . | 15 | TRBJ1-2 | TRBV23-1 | CASSSRGQGNYGYTF | TGCGCCAGCTCCTCTAGGGGACAGGGGAACTATGGCTACACCTTC
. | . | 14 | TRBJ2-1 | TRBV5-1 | CASSSAGQSGEQFF | TGCGCCAGCAGCTCCGCTGGACAGTCCGGTGAGCAGTTCTTC
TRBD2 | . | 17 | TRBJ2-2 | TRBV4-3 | CASSPFTSGRHTGELFF | TGCGCCAGCAGCCCGTTTACTAGCGGGAGACACACCGGGGAGCTGTTTTTT
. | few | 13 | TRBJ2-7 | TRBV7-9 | CASSRSGVEEQYF | TGTGCCAGCAGCCGTAGTGGGGTCGAAGAGCAGTACTTC
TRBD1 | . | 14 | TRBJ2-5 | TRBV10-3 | CAIRDDRGQETQYF | TGTGCCATCAGGGACGACAGGGGGCAAGAGACCCAGTACTTC
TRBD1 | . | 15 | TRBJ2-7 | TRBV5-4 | CASSLGGQGTYEQYF | TGTGCCAGCAGCTTAGGGGGACAGGGGACCTACGAGCAGTACTTC
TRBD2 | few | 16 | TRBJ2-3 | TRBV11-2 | CASSQTSGRFTDTQYF | TGTGCCAGCAGCCAAACTAGCGGGAGGTTCACAGATACGCAGTATTTT
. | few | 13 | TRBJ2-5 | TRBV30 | CAWSVGGKETQYF | TGTGCCTGGAGTGTAGGGGGTAAAGAGACCCAGTACTTC
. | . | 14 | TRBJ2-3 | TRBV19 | CASSILQSTDTQYF | TGTGCCAGTAGTATCCTCCAGAGCACAGATACGCAGTATTTT